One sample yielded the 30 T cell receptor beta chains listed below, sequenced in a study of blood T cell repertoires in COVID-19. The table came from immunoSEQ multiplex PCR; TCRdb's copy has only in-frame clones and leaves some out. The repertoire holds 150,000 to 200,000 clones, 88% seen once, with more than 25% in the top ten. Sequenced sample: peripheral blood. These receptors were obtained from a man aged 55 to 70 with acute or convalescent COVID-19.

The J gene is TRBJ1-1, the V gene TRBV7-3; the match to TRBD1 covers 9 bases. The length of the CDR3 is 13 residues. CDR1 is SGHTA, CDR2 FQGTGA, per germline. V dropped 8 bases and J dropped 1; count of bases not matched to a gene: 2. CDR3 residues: CASQQGANTEAFF. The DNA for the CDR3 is TGTGCCAGCCAACAGGGGGCGAACACTGAAGCTTTCTTT.

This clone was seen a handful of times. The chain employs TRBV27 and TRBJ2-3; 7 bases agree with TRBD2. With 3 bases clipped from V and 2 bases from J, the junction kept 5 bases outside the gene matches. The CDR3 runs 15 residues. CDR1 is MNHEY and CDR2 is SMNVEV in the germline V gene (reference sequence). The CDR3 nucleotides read TGTGCCAGCAGTTTGGGAGCGGGAAACACAGATACGCAGTATTTT. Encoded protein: CASSLGAGNTDTQYF.

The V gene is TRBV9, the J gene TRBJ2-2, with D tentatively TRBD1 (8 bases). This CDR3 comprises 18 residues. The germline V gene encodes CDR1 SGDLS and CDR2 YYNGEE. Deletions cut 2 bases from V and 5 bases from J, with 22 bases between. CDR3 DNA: TGTGCCAGCAGCGTGGCCTCAGGGGGCACAGCGGGGACCGGGGAGCTGTTTTTT. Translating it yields CASSVASGGTAGTGELFF.

CDR3 sequence reads: CASSQVNSASGATYNEQFF. The DNA for the CDR3 is TGCGCCAGCAGCCAAGTTAATTCGGCTAGCGGGGCCACCTACAATGAGCAGTTCTTC. The chain has TRBV4-1 and TRBJ2-1; TRBD2 agrees at 9 bases. Unmatched junction bases numbered 12, after V lost 1 base and J lost 2 bases. In germline, CDR1 is MGHRA, CDR2 YSYEKL. The CDR3 is 19 amino acids.

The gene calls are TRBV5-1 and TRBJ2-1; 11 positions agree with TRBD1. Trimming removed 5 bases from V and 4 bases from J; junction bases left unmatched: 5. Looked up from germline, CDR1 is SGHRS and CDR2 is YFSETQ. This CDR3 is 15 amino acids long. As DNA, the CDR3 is TGCGCCAGCAGTAGGGACAGGGGGAGATACAATGAGCAGTTCTTC. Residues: CASSRDRGRYNEQFF. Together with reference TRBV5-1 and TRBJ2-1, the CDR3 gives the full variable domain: KAGVTQTPRYLIKTRGQQVTLSCSPISGHRSVSWYQQTPGQGLQFLFEYFSETQRNKGNFPGRFSGRQFSNSRSEMNVSTLELGDSALYLCASSRDRGRYNEQFFGPGTRLTVL.

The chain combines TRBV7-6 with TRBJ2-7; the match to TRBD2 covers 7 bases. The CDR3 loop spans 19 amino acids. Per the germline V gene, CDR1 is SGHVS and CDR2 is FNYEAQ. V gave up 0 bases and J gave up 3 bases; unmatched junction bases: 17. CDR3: CASSLAPAGVMARDYEQYF. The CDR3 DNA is TGTGCCAGCAGCTTAGCGCCTGCGGGAGTTATGGCGAGAGACTACGAGCAGTACTTC.

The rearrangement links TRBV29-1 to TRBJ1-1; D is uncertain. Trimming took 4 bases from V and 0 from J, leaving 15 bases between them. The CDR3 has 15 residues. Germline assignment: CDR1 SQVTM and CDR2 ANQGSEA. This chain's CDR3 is CSVGPPPPMNTEAFF. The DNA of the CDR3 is TGCAGCGTTGGGCCCCCCCCTCCCATGAACACTGAAGCTTTCTTT.

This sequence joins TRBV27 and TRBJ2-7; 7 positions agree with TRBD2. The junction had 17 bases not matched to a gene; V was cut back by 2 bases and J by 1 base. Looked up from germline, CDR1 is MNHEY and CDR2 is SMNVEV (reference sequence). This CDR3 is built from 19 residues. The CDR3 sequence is CASSLRKSGLGMTSYEQYF. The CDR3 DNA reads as TGTGCCAGCAGTTTACGTAAGTCTGGACTAGGCATGACTTCCTACGAGCAGTACTTC.

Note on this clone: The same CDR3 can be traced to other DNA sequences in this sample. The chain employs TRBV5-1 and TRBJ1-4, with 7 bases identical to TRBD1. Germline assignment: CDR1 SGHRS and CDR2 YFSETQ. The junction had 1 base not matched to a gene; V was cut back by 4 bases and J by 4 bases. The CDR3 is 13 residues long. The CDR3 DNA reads TGCGCCAGCAGCCGGGACAGTAATGAAAAACTGTTTTTT. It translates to CASSRDSNEKLFF.

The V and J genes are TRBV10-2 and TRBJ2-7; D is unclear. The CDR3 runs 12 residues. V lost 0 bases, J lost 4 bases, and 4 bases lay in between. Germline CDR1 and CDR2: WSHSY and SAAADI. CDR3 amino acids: CASSESRYEQYV. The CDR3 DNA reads TGCGCCAGCAGTGAGTCTAGATACGAGCAGTACGTC.

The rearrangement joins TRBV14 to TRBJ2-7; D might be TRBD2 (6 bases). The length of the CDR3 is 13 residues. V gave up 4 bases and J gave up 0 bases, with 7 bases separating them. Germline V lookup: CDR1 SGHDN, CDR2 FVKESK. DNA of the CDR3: TGTGCCAGCAGCCGGGGGGACTCCTACGAGCAGTACTTC. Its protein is CASSRGDSYEQYF.

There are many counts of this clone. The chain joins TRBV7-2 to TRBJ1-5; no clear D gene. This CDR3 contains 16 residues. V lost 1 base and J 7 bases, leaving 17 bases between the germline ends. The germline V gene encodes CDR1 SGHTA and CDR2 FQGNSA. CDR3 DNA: TGTGCCAGCAGCTTAGAGGCCGGGCGGGTCAGCCAGCCCCAGCATTTT. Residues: CASSLEAGRVSQPQHF.

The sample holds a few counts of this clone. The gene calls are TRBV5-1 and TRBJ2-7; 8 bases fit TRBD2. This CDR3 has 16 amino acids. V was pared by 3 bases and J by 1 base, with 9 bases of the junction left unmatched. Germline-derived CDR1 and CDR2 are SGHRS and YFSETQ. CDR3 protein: CASSSRDGRGSYEQYF. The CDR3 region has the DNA TGCGCCAGCAGCTCCCGGGACGGGAGGGGATCCTACGAGCAGTACTTC.

CDR3 nucleotides: TGTGCCAGCAGCTTAGATAGAGCAGGGGGGCAGTACTTC. Its protein is CASSLDRAGGQYF. The chain combines TRBV11-2 with TRBJ2-7; 7 bases line up with TRBD1. V was pared by 0 bases and J by 9 bases, with 5 bases of the junction left unmatched. The CDR3 runs to 13 residues. CDR1 SGHAT and CDR2 FQNNGV come from the germline V gene.

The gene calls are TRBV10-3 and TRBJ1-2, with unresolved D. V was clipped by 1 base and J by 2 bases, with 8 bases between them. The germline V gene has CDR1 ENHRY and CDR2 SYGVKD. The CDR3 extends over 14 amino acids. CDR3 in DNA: TGTGCCATCAGTGAGTTCCAGTCGAACTATGGCTACACCTTC. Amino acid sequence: CAISEFQSNYGYTF.

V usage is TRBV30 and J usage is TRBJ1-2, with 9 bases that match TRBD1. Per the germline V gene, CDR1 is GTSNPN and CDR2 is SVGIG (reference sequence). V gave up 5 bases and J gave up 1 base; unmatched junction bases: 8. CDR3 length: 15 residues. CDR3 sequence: CAWDLGQGNNYGYTF. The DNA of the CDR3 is TGTGCCTGGGATCTGGGACAGGGTAATAACTATGGCTACACCTTC.

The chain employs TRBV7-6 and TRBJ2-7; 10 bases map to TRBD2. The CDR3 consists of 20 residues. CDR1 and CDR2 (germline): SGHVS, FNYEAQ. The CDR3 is CASSYHRERLAGDFSCEQYV. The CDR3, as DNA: TGTGCCAGCAGCTACCACAGGGAAAGGCTAGCGGGGGACTTCTCCTGCGAGCAGTACGTC.

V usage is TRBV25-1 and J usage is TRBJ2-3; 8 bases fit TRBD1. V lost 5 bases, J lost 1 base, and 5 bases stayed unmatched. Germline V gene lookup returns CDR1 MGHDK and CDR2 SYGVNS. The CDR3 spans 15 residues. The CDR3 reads CASSPPGQGTDTQYF. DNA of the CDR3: TGTGCCAGCAGTCCCCCGGGACAGGGCACAGATACGCAGTATTTT.

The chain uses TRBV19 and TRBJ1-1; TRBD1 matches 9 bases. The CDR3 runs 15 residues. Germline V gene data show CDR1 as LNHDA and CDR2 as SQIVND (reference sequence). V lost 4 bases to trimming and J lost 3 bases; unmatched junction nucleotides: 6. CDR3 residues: CASSKTGGVDTEAFF. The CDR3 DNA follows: TGTGCCAGTAGTAAGACAGGGGGTGTGGACACTGAAGCTTTCTTT. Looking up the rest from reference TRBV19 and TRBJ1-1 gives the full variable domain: DGGITQSPKYLFRKEGQNVTLSCEQNLNHDAMYWYRQDPGQGLRLIYYSQIVNDFQKGDIAEGYSVSREKKESFPLTVTSAQKNPTAFYLCASSKTGGVDTEAFFGQGTRLTVV.

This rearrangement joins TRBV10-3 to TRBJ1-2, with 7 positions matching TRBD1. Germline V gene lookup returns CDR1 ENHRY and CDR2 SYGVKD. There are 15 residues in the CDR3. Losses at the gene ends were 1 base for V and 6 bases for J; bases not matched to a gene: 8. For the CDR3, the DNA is TGTGCCATCAGTGAGTACAGGGGCCATTTGAATGGCTACACCTTC. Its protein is CAISEYRGHLNGYTF.

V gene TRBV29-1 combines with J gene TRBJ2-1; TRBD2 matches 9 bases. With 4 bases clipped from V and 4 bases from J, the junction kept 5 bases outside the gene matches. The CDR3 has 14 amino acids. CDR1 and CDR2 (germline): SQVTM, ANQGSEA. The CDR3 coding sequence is TGCAGCGTTGCCATAGCGGGGGCATACAATGAGCAGTTCTTC. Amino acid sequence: CSVAIAGAYNEQFF.

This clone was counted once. The CDR3 reads CAWSRQGVDSNQPQHF. CDR3 in DNA: TGTGCCTGGAGCCGACAGGGGGTCGACAGCAATCAGCCCCAGCATTTT. This sequence joins TRBV30 and TRBJ1-5, with 9 bases lining up with TRBD1. With V trimmed by 3 bases and J by 1 base, 7 bases remained unmatched. The V gene's germline CDR1 is GTSNPN and CDR2 SVGIG (reference sequence). The CDR3 sequence is 16 residues long.

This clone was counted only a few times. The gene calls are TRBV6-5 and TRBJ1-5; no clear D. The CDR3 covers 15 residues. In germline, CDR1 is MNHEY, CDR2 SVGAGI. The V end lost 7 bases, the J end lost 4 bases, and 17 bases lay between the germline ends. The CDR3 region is CASMRVGGGNQPQHF. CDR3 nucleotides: TGTGCCAGCATGCGAGTAGGAGGAGGGAATCAGCCCCAGCATTTT.

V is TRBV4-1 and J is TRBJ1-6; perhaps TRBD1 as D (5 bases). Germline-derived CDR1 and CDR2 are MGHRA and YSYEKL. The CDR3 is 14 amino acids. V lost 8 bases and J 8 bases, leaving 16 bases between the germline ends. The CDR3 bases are TGCGCCAGCCAACCCGGGCCGGGGGATTCACCCCTCCACTTT. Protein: CASQPGPGDSPLHF.

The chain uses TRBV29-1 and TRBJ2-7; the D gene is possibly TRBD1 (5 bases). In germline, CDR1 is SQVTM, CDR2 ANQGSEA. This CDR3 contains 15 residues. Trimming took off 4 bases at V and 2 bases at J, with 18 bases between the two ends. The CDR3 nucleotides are TGCAGCGTTGTCCATGAAAACAGGTTCCCCTACGAGCAGTACTTC. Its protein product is CSVVHENRFPYEQYF.

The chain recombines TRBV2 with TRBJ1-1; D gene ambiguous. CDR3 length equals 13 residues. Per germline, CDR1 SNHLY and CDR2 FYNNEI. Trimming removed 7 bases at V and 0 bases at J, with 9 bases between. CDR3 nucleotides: TGTGCCAGCACCCGACATTTGAACACTGAAGCTTTCTTT. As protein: CASTRHLNTEAFF.

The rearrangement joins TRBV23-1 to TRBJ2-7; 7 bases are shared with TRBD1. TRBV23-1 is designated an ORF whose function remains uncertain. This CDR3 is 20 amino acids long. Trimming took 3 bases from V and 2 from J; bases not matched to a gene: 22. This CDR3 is CASSHQPGAGGRSSTYEQYV. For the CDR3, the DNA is TGCGCCAGCAGTCACCAACCTGGGGCAGGGGGACGGTCGTCGACCTACGAGCAGTACGTC.

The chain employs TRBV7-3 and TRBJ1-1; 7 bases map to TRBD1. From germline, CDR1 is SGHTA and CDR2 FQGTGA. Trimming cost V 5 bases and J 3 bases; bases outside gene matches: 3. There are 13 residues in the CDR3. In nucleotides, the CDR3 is TGTGCCAGCAGCCCCGACAGGGACACTGAAGCTTTCTTT. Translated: CASSPDRDTEAFF. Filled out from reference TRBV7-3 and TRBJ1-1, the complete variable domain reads GAGVSQTPSNKVTEKGKYVELRCDPISGHTALYWYRQSLGQGPEFLIYFQGTGAADDSGLPNDRFFAVRPEGSVSTLKIQRTERGDSAVYLCASSPDRDTEAFFGQGTRLTVV.

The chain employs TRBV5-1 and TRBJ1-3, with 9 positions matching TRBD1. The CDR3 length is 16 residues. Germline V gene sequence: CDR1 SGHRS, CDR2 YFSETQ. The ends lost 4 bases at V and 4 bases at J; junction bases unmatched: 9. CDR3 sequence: CASSTGPGTGGNTIYF. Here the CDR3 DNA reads TGCGCCAGCAGCACCGGTCCCGGGACAGGGGGAAACACCATATATTTT.

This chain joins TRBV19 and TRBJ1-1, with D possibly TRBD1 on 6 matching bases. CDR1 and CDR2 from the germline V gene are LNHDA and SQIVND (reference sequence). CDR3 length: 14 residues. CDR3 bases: TGTGCTACAAAAGGGGGTTGGGAGAACACTGAAGCTTTCTTT. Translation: CATKGGWENTEAFF.